Sequencing of this T cell receptor beta chain was carried out in a study of blood T cell repertoires in COVID-19. Background on the study: COVID-19 samples collected from the United States, Italy and Spain covered acute and convalescent phases. Sample material is recorded as cDNA or gDNA derived from T cells, B-cell-depleted T cells, or PBMCs.

Only one count was recorded for this clone. In the source study's methods: Quantification of nucleated cells was approximated via reference gene primer amplification. Profiling relied on immunoSEQ multiplex PCR, and the TCRdb table lists in-frame clones only, not all of them. From that table come the V and J calls and clone size; the DNA was used to work out D and trimming. This table holds tens of thousands of clones, about 80% found once. This CDR3 contains 16 residues. V was trimmed by 0 bases and J by 4 bases, leaving 17 bases between them. The germline gives CDR1 SGDLS, CDR2 YYNGEE. Sequenced material: peripheral blood. The receptor comes from a woman aged 80 or older with acute or convalescent COVID-19. The chain employs TRBV9 and TRBJ2-7; weak D call: TRBD1 (5 bases). The CDR3 sequence: CASSVELFGAIYEQYF. CDR3 coding DNA: TGTGCCAGCAGCGTAGAGCTCTTTGGGGCTATTTACGAGCAGTACTTC.